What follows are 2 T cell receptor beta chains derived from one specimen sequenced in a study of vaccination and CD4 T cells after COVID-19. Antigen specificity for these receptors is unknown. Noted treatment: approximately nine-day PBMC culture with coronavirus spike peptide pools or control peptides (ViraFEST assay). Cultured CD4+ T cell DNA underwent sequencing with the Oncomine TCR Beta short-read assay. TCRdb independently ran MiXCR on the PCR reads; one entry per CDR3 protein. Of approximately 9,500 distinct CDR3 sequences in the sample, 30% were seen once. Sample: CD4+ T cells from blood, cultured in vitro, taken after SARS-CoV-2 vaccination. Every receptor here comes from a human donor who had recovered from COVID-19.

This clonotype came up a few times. CDR3 nucleotides: TGTGCCAGCAGCTTATCGACTAGCGGGAGAAGTCACGAGCAGTACTTC. Translated: CASSLSTSGRSHEQYF. This sequence joins TRBV7-8 and TRBJ2-7; TRBD2 agrees at 12 bases. V lost 2 bases to trimming and J lost 5 bases; unmatched junction nucleotides: 7. The CDR3 contains 16 residues. The germline V gene has CDR1 SGHVS and CDR2 FQNEAQ. Filled out from reference TRBV7-8 and TRBJ2-7, the complete variable domain reads GAGVSQSPRYKVAKRGQDVALRCDPISGHVSLFWYQQALGQGPEFLTYFQNEAQLDKSGLPSDRFFAERPEGSVSTLKIQRTQQEDSAVYLCASSLSTSGRSHEQYFGPGTRLTVT.

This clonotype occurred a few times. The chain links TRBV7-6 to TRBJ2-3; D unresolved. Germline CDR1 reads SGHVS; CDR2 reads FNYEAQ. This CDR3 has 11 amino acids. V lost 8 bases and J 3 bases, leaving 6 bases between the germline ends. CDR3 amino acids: CASGVTDTQYF. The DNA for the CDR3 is TGTGCCAGCGGAGTTACAGATACGCAGTATTTT.